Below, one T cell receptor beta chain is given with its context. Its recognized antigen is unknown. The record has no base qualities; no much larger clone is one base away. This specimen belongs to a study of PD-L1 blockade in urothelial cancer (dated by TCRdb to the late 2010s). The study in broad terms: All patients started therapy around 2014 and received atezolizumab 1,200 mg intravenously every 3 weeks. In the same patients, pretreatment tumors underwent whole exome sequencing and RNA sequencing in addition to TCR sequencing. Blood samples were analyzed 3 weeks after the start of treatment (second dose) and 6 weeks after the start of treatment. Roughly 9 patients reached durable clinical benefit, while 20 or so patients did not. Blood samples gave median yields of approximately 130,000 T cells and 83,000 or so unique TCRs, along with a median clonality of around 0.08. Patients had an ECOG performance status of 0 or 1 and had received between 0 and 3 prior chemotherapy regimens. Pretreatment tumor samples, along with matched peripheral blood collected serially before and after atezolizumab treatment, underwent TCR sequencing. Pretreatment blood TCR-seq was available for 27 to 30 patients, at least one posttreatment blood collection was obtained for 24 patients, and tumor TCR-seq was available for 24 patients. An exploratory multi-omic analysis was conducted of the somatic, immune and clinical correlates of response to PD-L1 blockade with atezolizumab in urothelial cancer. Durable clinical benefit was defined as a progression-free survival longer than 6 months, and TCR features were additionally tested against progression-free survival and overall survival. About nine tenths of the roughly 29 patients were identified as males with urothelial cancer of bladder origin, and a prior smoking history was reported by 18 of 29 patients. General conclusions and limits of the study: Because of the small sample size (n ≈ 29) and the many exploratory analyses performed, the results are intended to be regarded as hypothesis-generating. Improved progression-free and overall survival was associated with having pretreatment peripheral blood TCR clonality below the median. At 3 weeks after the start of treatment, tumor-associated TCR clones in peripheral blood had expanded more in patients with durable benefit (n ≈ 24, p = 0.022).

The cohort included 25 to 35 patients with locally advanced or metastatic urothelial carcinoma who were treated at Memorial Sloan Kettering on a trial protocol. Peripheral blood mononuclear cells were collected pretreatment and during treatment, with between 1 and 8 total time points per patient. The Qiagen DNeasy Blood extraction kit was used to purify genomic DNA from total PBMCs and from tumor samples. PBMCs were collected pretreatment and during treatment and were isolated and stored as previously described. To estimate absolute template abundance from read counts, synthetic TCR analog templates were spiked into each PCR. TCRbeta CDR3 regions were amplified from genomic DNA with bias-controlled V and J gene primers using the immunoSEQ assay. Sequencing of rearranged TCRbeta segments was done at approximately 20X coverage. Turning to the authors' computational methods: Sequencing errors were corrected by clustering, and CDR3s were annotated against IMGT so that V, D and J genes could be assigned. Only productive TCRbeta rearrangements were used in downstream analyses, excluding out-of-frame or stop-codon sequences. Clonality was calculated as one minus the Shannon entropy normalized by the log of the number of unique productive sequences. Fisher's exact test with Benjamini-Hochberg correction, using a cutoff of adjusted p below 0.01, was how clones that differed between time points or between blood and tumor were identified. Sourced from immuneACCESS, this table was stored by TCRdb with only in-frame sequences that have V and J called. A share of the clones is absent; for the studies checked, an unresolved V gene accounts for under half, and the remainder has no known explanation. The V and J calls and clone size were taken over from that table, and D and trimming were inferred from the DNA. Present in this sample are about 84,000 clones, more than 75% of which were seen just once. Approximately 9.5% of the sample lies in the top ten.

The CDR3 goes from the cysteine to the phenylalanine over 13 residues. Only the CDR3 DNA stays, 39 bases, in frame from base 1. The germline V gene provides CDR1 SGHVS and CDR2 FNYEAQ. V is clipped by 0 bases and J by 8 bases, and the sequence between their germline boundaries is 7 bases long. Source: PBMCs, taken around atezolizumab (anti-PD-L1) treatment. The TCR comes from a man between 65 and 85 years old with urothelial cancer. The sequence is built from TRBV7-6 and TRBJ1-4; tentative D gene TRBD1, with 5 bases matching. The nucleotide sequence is TGTGCCAGCAGCTTAGCGGGGGGGGAAAAACTGTTTTTT. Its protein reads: CASSLAGGEKLFF. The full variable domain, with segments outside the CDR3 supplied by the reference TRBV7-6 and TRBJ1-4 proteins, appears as GAGVSQSPRYKVTKRGQDVALRCDPISGHVSLYWYRQALGQGPEFLTYFNYEAQQDKSGLPNDRFSAERPEGSISTLTIQRTEQRDSAMYRCASSLAGGEKLFFGSGTQLSVL.